The rows below give T cell receptor beta chains drawn from one sample of a study of response to subunit inactivated influenza vaccine. TCRdb re-analysed the RT-PCR reads in MiXCR, keeping a single row per CDR3 protein. The table lists hundreds of thousands of distinct CDR3 sequences, more than 9% of them singletons. This specimen was non-naive T cells sorted from PBMCs, taken less than 15 days before vaccination. These receptors all stem from a man aged 50 or older who received an inactivated influenza vaccine. Both conserved end residues are part of each CDR3. D genes are given only for firm matches. Clone sizes are given selectively: once, few, many, or a class where the clone is expanded.

abundance,len,j_gene,v_gene,d_gene,CDR3nt,CDR3aa
few,14,TRBJ1-5,TRBV6-1,.,TGTGCCAGCAGTGAAACAGGGAGCTATCAGCCCCAGCATTTT,CASSETGSYQPQHF
.,15,TRBJ2-3,TRBV28,.,TGTGCCAGCGTTTCCTCCAGCAAATTCACAGATACGCAGTATTTT,CASVSSSKFTDTQYF
.,16,TRBJ2-5,TRBV15,TRBD1,TGTGCCACCAGCAACCGGGACAGGGTAGTTCGAGAGACCCAGTACTTC,CATSNRDRVVRETQYF
few,14,TRBJ1-1,TRBV5-5,.,TGTGCCAGCAGCCACGGGACGGGGAACACTGAAGCTTTCTTT,CASSHGTGNTEAFF
.,15,TRBJ2-3,TRBV3-1,.,TGTGCCAGCAGCCAAGATGACTCGTTCACAGATACGCAGTATTTT,CASSQDDSFTDTQYF
few,15,TRBJ1-4,TRBV30,TRBD1,TGTGCCTGGAGTGGACCGACAGGGGGAAATGAAAAACTGTTTTTT,CAWSGPTGGNEKLFF
.,18,TRBJ2-3,TRBV4-2,TRBD2,TGTGCCAGCAGCCAAGATCGACTAGCGGGGACTAGCACAGATACGCAGTATTTT,CASSQDRLAGTSTDTQYF
few,16,TRBJ2-3,TRBV15,TRBD2,TGTGCCACCAGCAGGCTTAGCGGGGGGAGCACAGATACGCAGTATTTT,CATSRLSGGSTDTQYF
few,13,TRBJ1-2,TRBV20-1,.,TGCAGTGCTAGAGGGGCAGGGACTTATGGCTACACCTTC,CSARGAGTYGYTF
few,13,TRBJ1-5,TRBV11-2,.,TGTGCCAGCAGCCAATCCAAAAATCAGCCCCAGCATTTT,CASSQSKNQPQHF
few,13,TRBJ1-6,TRBV6-1,.,TGTGCCAGCAGTGAAACCTTAACATCACCCCTCCACTTT,CASSETLTSPLHF
few,13,TRBJ2-7,TRBV20-1,.,TGCAGTGCTAGGGGACCGCGGTCGTACGAGCAGTACTTC,CSARGPRSYEQYF
many,15,TRBJ1-2,TRBV20-1,.,TGCAGTGCTAGAGATCTCGGGCGGCCGGGGGGGGGCTACACCTTC,CSARDLGRPGGGYTF
few,16,TRBJ1-1,TRBV6-1,.,TGTGCCAGCCTTCCCCGGATGGGCGCGTGGAACACTGAAGCTTTCTTT,CASLPRMGAWNTEAFF
.,15,TRBJ1-3,TRBV4-2,.,TGTGCCAGCAGCCAAGAACCGACCTCTGGAAACACCATATATTTT,CASSQEPTSGNTIYF
.,15,TRBJ2-3,TRBV3-1,.,TGTGCCAGCAGCCAAGCGGCGGGTCCCCGGGCTACGCAGTATTTT,CASSQAAGPRATQYF
many,15,TRBJ2-2,TRBV7-2,TRBD2,TGTGCCAGCAGCGGGACTAGCGGGAATGGCGGGGAGCTGTTTTTT,CASSGTSGNGGELFF
many,14,TRBJ2-7,TRBV6-1,TRBD1,TGTGCCAGCAGAGGGACAGAGAGTTTCTACGAGCAGTACTTC,CASRGTESFYEQYF
many,15,TRBJ2-7,TRBV20-1,TRBD1,TGCAGTGCTAGAGTCCCGGGACAGCGAACCTACGAGCAGTACTTC,CSARVPGQRTYEQYF
.,13,TRBJ1-1,TRBV7-9,.,TGTGCCAGCAGCCTTGGGTGGGACACTGAAGCTTTCTTT,CASSLGWDTEAFF